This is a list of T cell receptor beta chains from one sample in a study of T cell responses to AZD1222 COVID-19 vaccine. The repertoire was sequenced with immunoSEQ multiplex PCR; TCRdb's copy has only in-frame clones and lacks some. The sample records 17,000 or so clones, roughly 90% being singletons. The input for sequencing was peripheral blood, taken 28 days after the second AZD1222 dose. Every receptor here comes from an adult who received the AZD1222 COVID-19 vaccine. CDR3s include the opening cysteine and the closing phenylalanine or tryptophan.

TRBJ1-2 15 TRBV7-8 CASSPSGLANYGYTF
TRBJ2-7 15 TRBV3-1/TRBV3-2 CASSQARERSDEQYF
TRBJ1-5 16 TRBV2 CASSVQGGRSNQPQHF
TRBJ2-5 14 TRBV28 CASRRSGGIETQYF
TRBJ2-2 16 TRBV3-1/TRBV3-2 CASSQAPSTGTGELFF
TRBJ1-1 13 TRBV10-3 CAISGTGVTEAFF
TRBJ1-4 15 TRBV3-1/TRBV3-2 CASSQSGGANEKLFF
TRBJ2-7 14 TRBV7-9 CASSLLGGSYEQYF
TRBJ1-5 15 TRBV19 CASSPRQSPGIAQHF
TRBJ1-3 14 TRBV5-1 CASSSGQRSDTIYF
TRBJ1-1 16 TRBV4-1 CASSHKIRGLNTEAFF
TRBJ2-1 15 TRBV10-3 CAISDTSLAGNEQFF
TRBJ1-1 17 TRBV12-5 CASGFVWQGNMNTEAFF
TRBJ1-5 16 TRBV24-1 CATSDFGTGYNQPQHF
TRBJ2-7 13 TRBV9 CASSVRQGSEQYF
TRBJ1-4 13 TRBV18 CASSPGDGEKLFF
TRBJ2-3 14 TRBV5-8 CASSLQGGTDTQYF
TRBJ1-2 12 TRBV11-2 CASSLSLAGYTF
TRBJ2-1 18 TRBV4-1 CASSPSGLAGGRGHEQFF
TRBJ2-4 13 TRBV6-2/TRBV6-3 CASSFNSKNIQYF
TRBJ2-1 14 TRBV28 CASTNRGLYNEQFF
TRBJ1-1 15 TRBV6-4 CASSASGRGNTEAFF
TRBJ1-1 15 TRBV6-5 CASRRPGQVGTEAFF
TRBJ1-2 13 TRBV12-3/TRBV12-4 CASTLGRSYGYTF
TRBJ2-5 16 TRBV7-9 CASSFAGSKYQETQYF
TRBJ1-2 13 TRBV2 CASVRGRNYGYTF
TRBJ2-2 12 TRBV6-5 CASSPSPGELFF
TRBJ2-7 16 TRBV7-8 CASSSRGTSGHYEQYF
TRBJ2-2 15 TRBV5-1 CASSLDGRNTGELFF
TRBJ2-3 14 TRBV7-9 CASSLGRSADTQYF
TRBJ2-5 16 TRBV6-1 CASSERASGSTKTQYF
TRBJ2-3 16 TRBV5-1 CASSLVPAGGADTQYF
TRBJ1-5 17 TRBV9 CASSVGKSRKVNQPQHF
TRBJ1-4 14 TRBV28 CASSLRQSNEKLFF
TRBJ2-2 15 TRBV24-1 CATSVGALGTGELFF
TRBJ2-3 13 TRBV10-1 CASCSGHTDTQYF
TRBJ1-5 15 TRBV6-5 CASRPMVGSNQPQHF
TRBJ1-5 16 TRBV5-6 CASSLFSGPGNQPQHF
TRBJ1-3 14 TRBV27 CASSRTPPGNTIYF
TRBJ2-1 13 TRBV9 CASSVRLMDEQFF
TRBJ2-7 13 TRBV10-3 CAISDGRAYEQYF
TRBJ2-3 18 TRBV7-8 CASSSVFYRVGKTDTQYF
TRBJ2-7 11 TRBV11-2 CASSLRHEQYF
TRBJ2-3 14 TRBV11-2 CASSFRAKTDTQYF
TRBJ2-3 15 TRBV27 CASSRDYPSTDTQYF
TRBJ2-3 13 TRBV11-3 CASSVQGTDTQYF
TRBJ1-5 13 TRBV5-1 CASSLDNGQPQHF
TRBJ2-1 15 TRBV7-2 CASSQGGASYNEQFF
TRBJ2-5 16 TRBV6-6 CASSYIGTGSWETQYF
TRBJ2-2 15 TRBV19 CASSSGGAGTGELFF
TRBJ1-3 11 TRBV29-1 CSGYSGNTIYF
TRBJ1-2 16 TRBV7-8 CASTSGGRGINYGYTF
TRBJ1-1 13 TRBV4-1 CASSQEGETEAFF